These 26 T cell receptor beta chains were all obtained from the same sample, sequenced in a study of OX40 agonist ivuxolimab in advanced cancers. Method: immunoSEQ multiplex PCR; TCRdb's copy keeps in-frame clones and lacks some. The sample shows 70,000 to 100,000 clones, around 86% of them seen only once. Sequenced material: CD4+ or CD8+ T cells sorted from blood, taken in a trial of the OX40 agonist ivuxolimab. The receptors originated from an adult with an advanced solid tumor such as melanoma, head and neck, liver or kidney cancer.

The CDR3 here is CASSLNRDTEAFF. CDR3 DNA sequence: TGTGCCAGCAGTTTAAACAGAGACACTGAAGCTTTCTTT. The V call is TRBV27, the J call TRBJ1-1; D not certain. The germline V gene encodes CDR1 MNHEY and CDR2 SMNVEV (reference sequence). With 2 bases removed from V and 3 bases from J, the gap between germline ends came to 7 bases. The CDR3 is 13 amino acids.

In regard to this clone: The same CDR3 can be traced to other DNA sequences in this sample. J is TRBJ2-5 and V is TRBV7-7; tentatively, D is TRBD2 (6 bases). The length of the CDR3 is 13 residues. The V gene's germline CDR1 is SSHAT and CDR2 FNYEAQ (reference sequence). The CDR3 DNA reads TGTGCTAGCTCCCGTAGCGGCTCAGAGACCCAGTACTTC. Residues: CASSRSGSETQYF.

The genes are TRBV30 and TRBJ2-3; unclear D gene. The CDR3 sequence is 13 residues long. V dropped 2 bases and J dropped 4 bases, with 10 bases sitting between them. Germline V gene lookup returns CDR1 GTSNPN and CDR2 SVGIG (reference sequence). Written as DNA, the CDR3 is TGTGCCTGGAGTCTGTCCTCACCAGATACGCAGTATTTT. As protein: CAWSLSSPDTQYF. Full variable domain (remainder filled in from reference TRBV30 and TRBJ2-3): SQTIHQWPATLVQPVGSPLSLECTVEGTSNPNLYWYRQAAGRGLQLLFYSVGIGQISSEVPQNLSASRPQDRQFILSSKKLLLSDSGFYLCAWSLSSPDTQYFGPGTRLTVL.

The rearrangement links TRBV2 to TRBJ2-5; the match to TRBD2 covers 7 bases. V was pared by 9 bases and J by 4 bases, with 14 bases of the junction left unmatched. Per germline, CDR1 SNHLY and CDR2 FYNNEI. This CDR3 spans 15 amino acids. This CDR3 reads CASQNAGVAGETQYF. In nucleotides, the CDR3 is TGTGCCAGTCAGAACGCGGGAGTGGCGGGAGAGACCCAGTACTTC.

V is TRBV15 and J is TRBJ1-4; possible D gene TRBD1, 6 bases. Germline V gene sequence: CDR1 LNHNV, CDR2 YYDKDF (reference sequence). The CDR3 has 17 residues. Deletions cut 0 bases from V and 7 bases from J, with 18 bases between. This CDR3 is CATSRDIPQGMGEKLFF. DNA for the CDR3: TGTGCCACCAGCAGAGATATACCCCAGGGGATGGGTGAAAAACTGTTTTTT.

The chain couples TRBV13 to TRBJ1-1; D is uncertain. The CDR3 runs 13 residues. Per germline, CDR1 PRHDT and CDR2 FYEKMQ (reference sequence). Trimming took off 3 bases at V and 0 bases at J, with 5 bases between the two ends. The CDR3 loop is CASSFGLNTEAFF. The CDR3 DNA reads TGTGCCAGCAGCTTTGGATTGAACACTGAAGCTTTCTTT. Using reference TRBV13 and TRBJ1-1 for the parts outside the CDR3, the full variable domain is AAGVIQSPRHLIKEKRETATLKCYPIPRHDTVYWYQQGPGQDPQFLISFYEKMQSDKGSIPDRFSAQQFSDYHSELNMSSLELGDSALYFCASSFGLNTEAFFGQGTRLTVV.

The chain carries TRBV11-3 and TRBJ1-2; no clear D gene. This CDR3 is built from 13 residues. V lost 5 bases, J lost 6 bases, and 13 bases lay in between. Germline lookup yields CDR1 SGHNT and CDR2 YENEEA. CDR3 protein: CASSPGISHGYTF. The CDR3 coding sequence is TGTGCCAGCAGCCCGGGGATCTCCCATGGCTACACCTTC.

This chain joins TRBV5-1 and TRBJ2-3; the D gene is possibly TRBD2 (5 bases). The CDR3 is 16 amino acids. Germline V CDR1 and CDR2: SGHRS, YFSETQ. Trimming left V 0 bases short and J 1 base short, with 12 bases between. CDR3 region: CASSLAERSGTDTQYF. The CDR3 region has the DNA TGCGCCAGCAGCTTGGCCGAGCGTAGCGGCACAGATACGCAGTATTTT.

The chain is built from TRBV7-2 and TRBJ2-1; D may correspond to TRBD1 or TRBD2 (5 bases each). Trimming took off 5 bases at V and 3 bases at J, with 14 bases between the two ends. Germline V gives CDR1 SGHTA, CDR2 FQGNSA. The CDR3 has 15 amino acids. The CDR3 bases are TGTGCCAGCAGCCTCGGGGCGGCAGACTACAATGAGCAGTTCTTC. Its protein product is CASSLGAADYNEQFF.

The rearrangement uses TRBV5-1 and TRBJ1-2; 9 positions agree with TRBD1. The ends lost 4 bases at V and 8 bases at J; junction bases unmatched: 6. CDR1 is SGHRS and CDR2 is YFSETQ in the germline V gene. The length of the CDR3 is 13 residues. The DNA of the CDR3 is TGCGCCAGCAGCGTACAGGGGGCTAAGGGCTACACCTTC. It yields the protein CASSVQGAKGYTF. Variable domain in full (rest from reference TRBV5-1 and TRBJ1-2): KAGVTQTPRYLIKTRGQQVTLSCSPISGHRSVSWYQQTPGQGLQFLFEYFSETQRNKGNFPGRFSGRQFSNSRSEMNVSTLELGDSALYLCASSVQGAKGYTFGSGTRLTVV.

This clone showed up just once. The chain joins TRBV5-6 to TRBJ2-3, with D uncertain. The V and J ends lost 1 base and 3 bases respectively, with 9 bases between them. CDR1 and CDR2 from the germline V gene are SGHDT and YYEEEE. The CDR3 spans 14 residues. CDR3 coding DNA: TGTGCCAGCAGCTTGCGGGCCTATACAGATACGCAGTATTTT. Protein product: CASSLRAYTDTQYF.

This chain connects TRBV18 to TRBJ1-3; D gene uncertain. From germline, CDR1 is KGHSH and CDR2 LQKENI. The CDR3 runs to 18 residues. The V end was cut by 4 bases, the J end by 0 bases, with 19 bases between. The CDR3 loop reads CASSRYEGSYLSGNTIYF. CDR3 nucleotides: TGTGCCAGCTCACGCTACGAGGGTTCCTACCTCTCTGGAAACACCATATATTTT.

Points on this clone: Different DNA sequences within this sample yield the same CDR3. The chain combines TRBV10-1 with TRBJ2-3; tentatively, D is TRBD2 (6 bases). The germline V gene has CDR1 WNHNN and CDR2 SYGVQD (reference sequence). The CDR3 is 14 residues long. The V gene lost 3 bases and the J gene lost 1 base, with 8 bases spanning the gap. The CDR3 spells CASSDGGGTDTQYF. As DNA, the CDR3 is TGCGCCAGCAGTGACGGGGGAGGCACAGATACGCAGTATTTT.

DNA of the CDR3: TGTGCCAGCAGCCTAAGGTCCAGGGGAGAGGGGGAGCAGTACTTC. Translation: CASSLRSRGEGEQYF. The chain links TRBV27 to TRBJ2-7; tentatively, D is TRBD1 (6 bases). The germline V gene has CDR1 MNHEY and CDR2 SMNVEV (reference sequence). This CDR3 is 15 amino acids long. V was trimmed by 6 bases and J by 7 bases, leaving 22 bases between them.

The chain has TRBV7-9 and TRBJ2-1; 14 bases align to TRBD2. Per the germline V gene, CDR1 is SEHNR and CDR2 is FQNEAQ (reference sequence). The CDR3 extends over 16 amino acids. The V gene end was trimmed by 5 bases and the J gene end by 7 bases; junction bases not matched to a gene: 7. CDR3 region: CASSLPGLAGVNEQFF. Written as DNA, the CDR3 is TGTGCCAGCAGCCTACCGGGACTAGCGGGAGTAAATGAGCAGTTCTTC. Looking up the rest from reference TRBV7-9 and TRBJ2-1 gives the full variable domain: DTGVSQNPRHKITKRGQNVTFRCDPISEHNRLYWYRQTLGQGPEFLTYFQNEAQLEKSRLLSDRFSAERPKGSFSTLEIQRTEQGDSAMYLCASSLPGLAGVNEQFFGPGTRLTVL.

The chain has TRBV28 and TRBJ2-3; 11 bases are a match to TRBD2. The CDR3 length is 13 residues. V lost 10 bases and J lost 3; bases outside the gene matches: 3. The germline V gene has CDR1 MDHEN and CDR2 SYDVKM. CDR3 region: CATRTSGTDTQYF. CDR3 DNA sequence: TGTGCCACCCGGACTAGCGGGACAGATACGCAGTATTTT.

The chain has TRBV11-2 and TRBJ2-5; TRBD1 might be the D (6 bases). Trimming stripped 6 bases from V and 1 base from J, with 12 bases between. The CDR3 runs 14 residues. Germline V gives CDR1 SGHAT, CDR2 FQNNGV. CDR3: CASSLGQIQETQYF. CDR3 DNA sequence: TGTGCCAGCAGTCTAGGACAGATCCAAGAGACCCAGTACTTC.

The chain is built from TRBV10-2 and TRBJ2-3; D is possibly TRBD2 (5 bases). Germline V gene sequence: CDR1 WSHSY, CDR2 SAAADI. Trimming took off 4 bases at V and 1 base at J, with 15 bases between the two ends. This CDR3 comprises 16 residues. CDR3 sequence (DNA): TGCGCCAGCAGTGCCCGGGCGAGGGTAGGCACAGATACGCAGTATTTT. Translating it yields CASSARARVGTDTQYF.

Here the CDR3 reads CASRSSREQYF. The CDR3 region has the DNA TGTGCCAGCAGAAGCTCCAGGGAGCAGTACTTC. This chain uses TRBV6-1 with TRBJ2-7; D unclear. V lost 6 bases and J lost 7, with 10 bases in between. The CDR3 length is 11 residues. Looked up from germline, CDR1 is MNHNS and CDR2 is SASEGT.

The chain links TRBV10-3 to TRBJ2-1; D is possibly TRBD1 (6 bases). Trimming took off 4 bases at V and 0 bases at J, with 16 bases between the two ends. Germline CDR1 reads ENHRY; CDR2 reads SYGVKD. There are 17 residues in the CDR3. This CDR3 is CAISGTGQSSSYNEQFF. The CDR3 region has the DNA TGTGCCATCAGTGGAACCGGACAGTCGAGCTCCTACAATGAGCAGTTCTTC.

J is TRBJ2-6 and V is TRBV7-9; D call uncertain. CDR1 is SEHNR, CDR2 FQNEAQ, per germline (reference sequence). The CDR3 sequence is 15 residues long. V lost 2 bases and J lost 0, with 5 bases in between. The CDR3 loop reads CASSLRSSGANVLTF. The CDR3 coding sequence is TGTGCCAGCAGCTTAAGGAGCTCTGGGGCCAACGTCCTGACTTTC.

The V and J genes are TRBV11-3 and TRBJ2-1; D is perhaps TRBD2 (6 bases). Trimming removed 2 bases from V and 5 bases from J, with 13 bases in between. Germline values: CDR1 SGHNT, CDR2 YENEEA. This CDR3 comprises 15 residues. As DNA, the CDR3 is TGTGCCAGCAGCTTATCGGGACTCCTAAACAATGAGCAGTTCTTC. It is translated as CASSLSGLLNNEQFF.

The chain carries TRBV5-1 and TRBJ2-1; TRBD2 aligns across 7 bases. V lost 0 bases to trimming and J lost 4 bases; unmatched junction nucleotides: 10. CDR3 length equals 17 residues. Germline-derived CDR1 and CDR2 are SGHRS and YFSETQ. CDR3 nucleotides: TGCGCCAGCAGCTTGGCCGGCGGGGGACTACTTTACAATGAGCAGTTCTTC. Its protein is CASSLAGGGLLYNEQFF.

This clone was counted a single time. This chain uses TRBV5-1 with TRBJ1-4, with 7 bases fitting TRBD1. V lost 4 bases and J lost 4; bases outside the gene matches: 7. The CDR3 is made up of 15 amino acids. Germline values: CDR1 SGHRS, CDR2 YFSETQ. The CDR3 loop is CASSAQGSLNEKLFF. In nucleotides, the CDR3 is TGCGCCAGCAGCGCACAGGGGAGCCTTAATGAAAAACTGTTTTTT.

The V and J genes are TRBV5-4 and TRBJ1-1, with D uncertain. Trimming removed 3 bases from V and 1 base from J, with 10 bases in between. In germline, CDR1 is SGHNT, CDR2 YYREEE (reference sequence). The CDR3 covers 14 residues. The DNA of the CDR3 is TGTGCCAGCAGCTCTCCAGACAAGAACACTGAAGCTTTCTTT. Protein product: CASSSPDKNTEAFF.

The chain is built from TRBV4-1 and TRBJ1-4, with 9 bases fitting TRBD1. V trimming: 4 bases; J trimming: 4 bases; junction bases outside the gene matches: 4. The CDR3 is 15 amino acids. Germline loops: CDR1 MGHRA, CDR2 YSYEKL. The CDR3 DNA follows: TGCGCCAGCAGCCTTTTGACAGGGGGTAATGAAAAACTGTTTTTT. Amino acid sequence: CASSLLTGGNEKLFF.